The 32 T cell receptor beta chains below come from one sample, sequenced in a study. MiXCR, run by TCRdb on the 5' RACE reads, gives a single entry per CDR3 protein. Found here are some 44,000 distinct CDR3 sequences, 22% of them singletons; the top ten hold under 5%. Cells sorted as Tregs were CD4+, CD25+ and CD127-/low. Specimen: Tregs sorted from blood. These receptors all stem from a female donor with breast cancer.

The chain combines TRBV4-2 with TRBJ2-3, with D possibly matching TRBD2 (6 bases). Trimming pared 4 bases from V and 5 bases from J, leaving 19 bases between. The length of the CDR3 is 16 residues. Germline V gene sequence: CDR1 LGHNA, CDR2 YNFKEQ. The CDR3 region is CASSLRRRERGDTQYF. The CDR3 bases are TGTGCCAGCAGCCTCAGGAGGAGGGAACGGGGAGATACGCAGTATTTT.

On this clonotype: A read error may be the cause here, since a much bigger clone is one base away. The chain joins TRBV5-1 to TRBJ2-7; D not resolved. The CDR3 sequence is 14 residues long. From germline, CDR1 is SGHRS and CDR2 YFSETQ. CDR3: CASSQDTVSHEQYF. CDR3 nucleotides: TGCGCCAGCAGCCAGGATACAGTCTCCCACGAGCAGTACTTC.

This clonotype was counted at least ten times. The chain has TRBV15 and TRBJ1-2; D may be TRBD1 (5 bases). V shed 2 bases and J shed 8 bases, with 21 bases lying between them. This CDR3 has 16 amino acids. Germline-derived CDR1 and CDR2 are LNHNV and YYDKDF (reference sequence). CDR3 coding DNA: TGTGCCACCAGCAGAACTACTAAGGGAGGCAGGGACGGCTACACCTTC. Its protein product is CATSRTTKGGRDGYTF.

The chain carries TRBV20-1 and TRBJ2-3, with a possible D match to TRBD2 (6 bases). The CDR3 is 18 residues long. The V end was cut by 2 bases, the J end by 2 bases, with 23 bases between. Germline V gene lookup returns CDR1 DFQATT and CDR2 SNEGSKA (reference sequence). The CDR3 protein is CSARMSTSGADHTDTQYF. CDR3 in DNA: TGCAGTGCTAGAATGTCAACATCGGGAGCTGATCACACAGATACGCAGTATTTT.

This clonotype was observed at least ten times. This chain links TRBV6-5 with TRBJ2-5; 12 nucleotides align to TRBD2. Germline CDR1 is MNHEY and CDR2 is SVGAGI. Losses at the gene ends were 8 bases for V and 6 bases for J; bases not matched to a gene: 13. This CDR3 contains 16 residues. The CDR3 nucleotides read TGTGCCAGCGGGGGCCTAGCGGGAGGGTTAGGAAAGACCCAGTACTTC. It specifies CASGGLAGGLGKTQYF.

A few counts support this clonotype. The chain recombines TRBV7-2 with TRBJ2-1; tentatively, D is TRBD2 (5 bases). The CDR3 runs 15 residues. Trimming removed 2 bases from V and 5 bases from J, with 13 bases in between. Germline V gene lookup returns CDR1 SGHTA and CDR2 FQGNSA. The CDR3 DNA reads as TGTGCCAGCAGCTTATATCTAGCCGTTAACAATGAGCAGTTCTTC. Residues: CASSLYLAVNNEQFF. Complete variable domain (other parts from reference TRBV7-2 and TRBJ2-1): GAGVSQSPSNKVTEKGKDVELRCDPISGHTALYWYRQSLGQGLEFLIYFQGNSAPDKSGLPSDRFSAERTGGSVSTLTIQRTQQEDSAVYLCASSLYLAVNNEQFFGPGTRLTVL.

The rearrangement uses TRBV20-1 and TRBJ2-7; maybe TRBD2 (6 bases). This CDR3 spans 14 amino acids. The germline V and J ends were trimmed by 1 base and 2 bases, with 12 bases remaining between them. Germline V lookup: CDR1 DFQATT, CDR2 SNEGSKA (reference sequence). The CDR3 DNA reads as TGCAGTGCTAGAGGTTTAGCGGAACCCTACGAGCAGTACTTC. Amino acid sequence: CSARGLAEPYEQYF.

Worth noting for this clonotype: It is likely a read error, because the conserved phenylalanine at the end of the CDR3 is missing. The DNA for the CDR3 is TGTGCCAGCAGCCTCACGGGGTGGGGGGGCAATGAGCAGTTCTCC. Residues: CASSLTGWGGNEQFS. The V and J genes are TRBV7-2 and TRBJ2-1; TRBD2 agrees at 7 bases. J lost 6 bases, V lost 5 bases, and 10 bases had no gene match. Germline-derived CDR1 and CDR2 are SGHTA and FQGNSA. This CDR3 region has 15 residues.

This clonotype was counted at least ten times. The V and J genes are TRBV7-3 and TRBJ2-1; D might be TRBD2 (6 bases). The ends were cut back, 2 bases at V and 6 bases at J, with 14 bases in the middle. From germline, CDR1 is SGHTA and CDR2 FQGTGA. The CDR3 runs 15 residues. The CDR3 DNA is TGTGCCAGCAGCTTACGGGACTCCCACCCCAATGAGCAGTTCTTC. This translates into CASSLRDSHPNEQFF.

As regards this clonotype: A much larger clone lies one base from this, so it may be a read error. The chain joins TRBV3-1 to TRBJ2-5; D unclear. Per the germline V gene, CDR1 is LGHDT and CDR2 is YNNKEL (reference sequence). CDR3 length equals 15 residues. The CDR3 nucleotides are TGTGCCGGCAGCCAAGACGCCAGCTATCAAGAGACCCAGTACTTC. Amino acids: CAGSQDASYQETQYF.

Ten or more counts support this clonotype. The genes are TRBV27 and TRBJ1-4; the D is unclear. This CDR3 contains 13 residues. The V end lost 5 bases, the J end lost 10 bases, and 14 bases lay between the germline ends. CDR1 is MNHEY and CDR2 is SMNVEV in the germline V gene (reference sequence). CDR3 bases: TGTGCCAGCAGTCCGGAGTTTGACCGAAAACTGTTTTTT. This translates into CASSPEFDRKLFF.

As concerns this clonotype: The junction and the germline gene differ at one end; a read error may be behind it. The chain joins TRBV6-4 to TRBJ2-2, with TRBD1 matching over 8 bases. Germline V gives CDR1 MRHNA, CDR2 SNTAGT. This CDR3 region has 14 residues. The CDR3 is CASSVLQGAGEPFF. For the CDR3, the DNA is TGTGCCAGCAGTGTCCTTCAGGGGGCCGGGGAGCCGTTTTTT.

This clonotype occurred a few times. The chain recombines TRBV6-5 with TRBJ2-5; D might be TRBD1 or TRBD2, each matching 5 bases. This CDR3 has 17 residues. The V gene's germline CDR1 is MNHEY and CDR2 SVGAGI. The V gene lost 2 bases and the J gene lost 2 bases, with 18 bases spanning the gap. The CDR3: CASSYAAGRAEQETQYF. CDR3 in DNA: TGTGCCAGCAGTTACGCCGCGGGCAGGGCCGAACAAGAGACCCAGTACTTC.

This chain connects TRBV6-1 to TRBJ1-5; D possibly corresponds to TRBD1 (5 bases). V was clipped by 6 bases and J by 5 bases, with 14 bases between them. Germline assignment: CDR1 MNHNS and CDR2 SASEGT. The CDR3 is 14 residues long. CDR3 region: CASRAGGGYQPQHF. The DNA for the CDR3 is TGTGCCAGCAGGGCGGGGGGGGGATATCAGCCCCAGCATTTT.

The gene calls are TRBV11-2 and TRBJ2-5, with no clear D. Trimming took 3 bases from V and 5 from J, leaving 31 bases between them. There are 20 residues in the CDR3. Germline V lookup: CDR1 SGHAT, CDR2 FQNNGV. The chain's CDR3 is CASSFPRSGGTAGVRETQYF. CDR3 nucleotides: TGTGCCAGCAGCTTCCCACGGTCTGGCGGAACCGCAGGAGTGAGGGAGACCCAGTACTTC.

The chain couples TRBV20-1 to TRBJ2-7; TRBD2 matches at 8 bases. This CDR3 contains 16 residues. V gave up 0 bases and J gave up 0 bases; unmatched junction bases: 7. Germline CDR1 DFQATT, CDR2 SNEGSKA (reference sequence). The CDR3 loop reads CSARDSWSGSSYEQYF. Here the CDR3 DNA reads TGCAGTGCTAGAGATTCTTGGAGCGGGAGCTCCTACGAGCAGTACTTC.

This clonotype was observed at least ten times. The J gene is TRBJ1-2, the V gene TRBV6-5; no clear D gene. Germline CDR1 and CDR2: MNHEY and SVGAGI. V dropped 0 bases and J dropped 8 bases, with 19 bases sitting between them. The CDR3 spans 16 residues. CDR3 amino acids: CASSYSNVPVVDGYTF. CDR3 coding DNA: TGTGCCAGCAGTTACTCGAACGTCCCGGTAGTTGACGGCTACACCTTC.

This clonotype was recorded only once. This may stem from a read error, because a much larger clone lies one nucleotide away. Here the CDR3 DNA reads TGTACCAGCAGCCTTGGACGGAGCAACAATGAGCAGTTCTTC. This encodes CTSSLGRSNNEQFF. The J gene is TRBJ2-1, the V gene TRBV7-2; D unclear. The CDR3 loop spans 14 amino acids. Trimming took 5 bases from V and 5 from J, leaving 13 bases between them. The V gene's germline CDR1 is SGHTA and CDR2 FQGNSA.

In this sample, this clonotype turned up a few times. The V call is TRBV13, the J call TRBJ1-2; D is undetermined. V was trimmed by 0 bases and J by 5 bases, leaving 13 bases between them. Per the germline V gene, CDR1 is PRHDT and CDR2 is FYEKMQ (reference sequence). The CDR3 spans 15 residues. CDR3 nucleotides: TGTGCCAGCAGCTTAGGCCCGGGCCAATCATATGGCTACACCTTC. Residues: CASSLGPGQSYGYTF. The variable domain in full, completed from reference TRBV13 and TRBJ1-2, reads AAGVIQSPRHLIKEKRETATLKCYPIPRHDTVYWYQQGPGQDPQFLISFYEKMQSDKGSIPDRFSAQQFSDYHSELNMSSLELGDSALYFCASSLGPGQSYGYTFGSGTRLTVV.

This clonotype came up once. The junction and the germline gene differ at one end; a read error may be behind it. The chain has TRBV19 and TRBJ1-1; D gene uncertain. The CDR3 is 14 residues long. CDR1 and CDR2 from the germline V gene are LNHDA and SQIVND (reference sequence). CDR3 in amino acids: CASSMVGLKTEAFF. CDR3 sequence (DNA): TGTGCCAGTAGTATGGTAGGGTTGAAGACTGAAGCTTTCTTT.

The chain is built from TRBV19 and TRBJ2-7; the match to TRBD1 covers 8 bases. The J segment lost 6 bases and the V segment lost 4 bases, leaving 5 bases of the junction unmatched. CDR1 and CDR2 (germline): LNHDA, SQIVND (reference sequence). CDR3 length: 13 residues. The CDR3: CASSTGQGLEQYF. The CDR3 DNA follows: TGTGCCAGTAGTACTGGACAGGGACTCGAGCAGTACTTC.

The J gene is TRBJ2-3, the V gene TRBV19; D is unresolved. The CDR3 consists of 12 residues. V shed 3 bases and J shed 8 bases, with 9 bases lying between them. Germline V gives CDR1 LNHDA, CDR2 SQIVND (reference sequence). The CDR3 bases are TGTGCCAGTAGTATCCCGACCGGTACGCAGTATTTT. It codes for CASSIPTGTQYF.

V is TRBV5-1 and J is TRBJ1-3; TRBD1 is a possible D gene (6 bases). CDR1 and CDR2 (germline): SGHRS, YFSETQ. This CDR3 has 16 residues. V lost 0 bases to trimming and J lost 1 base, with 11 bases between them. The CDR3 spells CASSLAGESSGNTIYF. The CDR3 DNA reads as TGCGCCAGCAGCTTGGCAGGGGAGTCATCTGGAAACACCATATATTTT.

This clonotype was found many times. The rearrangement links TRBV6-6 to TRBJ2-5; 9 nucleotides match TRBD1. V lost 5 bases to trimming and J lost 4 bases; unmatched junction nucleotides: 2. CDR3 length: 13 amino acids. Looked up from germline, CDR1 is MNHNY and CDR2 is SVGAGI (reference sequence). This CDR3 is CASSDRGGETQYF. The DNA for the CDR3 is TGTGCCAGCAGTGACAGGGGGGGAGAGACCCAGTACTTC.

The chain recombines TRBV7-9 with TRBJ1-1; tentatively, D is TRBD1 (5 bases). The CDR3 has 13 residues. Trimming cost V 3 bases and J 3 bases, with 8 bases left between them. The germline V gene has CDR1 SEHNR and CDR2 FQNEAQ (reference sequence). This CDR3 is CASSFMGDTEAFF. The CDR3 coding sequence is TGTGCCAGCAGCTTTATGGGGGACACTGAAGCTTTCTTT. Full variable domain (remainder filled in from reference TRBV7-9 and TRBJ1-1): DTGVSQNPRHKITKRGQNVTFRCDPISEHNRLYWYRQTLGQGPEFLTYFQNEAQLEKSRLLSDRFSAERPKGSFSTLEIQRTEQGDSAMYLCASSFMGDTEAFFGQGTRLTVV.

This clonotype was recorded at least ten times. As DNA, the CDR3 is TGTGCCACCAGTGATTATCAGGGGTATGGGATTAGGGAGACCCAGTACTTC. Protein: CATSDYQGYGIRETQYF. The rearrangement uses TRBV24-1 and TRBJ2-5, with a weak D call TRBD1 (6 bases). Trimming removed 2 bases from V and 5 bases from J, with 20 bases in between. CDR1 is KGHDR, CDR2 SFDVKD, per germline. The CDR3 contains 17 residues.

This clonotype was seen a few times. This chain joins TRBV12-3 or TRBV12-4 and TRBJ2-2, with 8 bases matching TRBD1. The CDR3 totals 16 residues. J gave up 1 base and V 5 bases, and 6 bases lay outside the gene matches. Written as DNA, the CDR3 is TGTGCCAGCAGTCGTCGGACAGGGATGAACACCGGGGAGCTGTTTTTT. Amino acid sequence: CASSRRTGMNTGELFF.

This clonotype was counted only a few times. Since a much larger clone is just one base distant, this may be a read error. The genes are TRBV20-1 and TRBJ2-7; 7 bases map to TRBD1. CDR3 length: 14 amino acids. Germline loops: CDR1 DFQATT, CDR2 SNEGSKA (reference sequence). In nucleotides, the CDR3 is TGCGGTGCTCACCGGGACAGTAACTCCTACGAGCAGTACTTC. It translates to CGAHRDSNSYEQYF.

This clonotype showed up many times. The V gene is TRBV6-5, the J gene TRBJ1-4, with D unclear. The germline V gene encodes CDR1 MNHEY and CDR2 SVGAGI. This CDR3 has 15 residues. The V end lost 0 bases, the J end lost 1 base, and 6 bases lay between the germline ends. The CDR3 nucleotides read TGTGCCAGCAGTTACTCTGGGAGAACTAATGAAAAACTGTTTTTT. Its translation: CASSYSGRTNEKLFF.

This clonotype was found many times. The chain employs TRBV11-2 and TRBJ2-1, with 9 positions matching TRBD2. Trimming took 3 bases from V and 9 from J; bases not matched to a gene: 9. The CDR3 is made up of 15 amino acids. CDR1 and CDR2 (germline): SGHAT, FQNNGV. The CDR3 reads CASSLLAGSLSEQFF. In DNA, the CDR3 is TGTGCCAGCAGCTTGCTAGCGGGAAGCCTTAGTGAGCAGTTCTTC.

This clonotype was picked up many times. The rearrangement joins TRBV29-1 to TRBJ2-1; unclear D gene. Germline-derived CDR1 and CDR2 are SQVTM and ANQGSEA. The ends were cut back, 3 bases at V and 3 bases at J, with 12 bases in the middle. The CDR3 loop spans 14 amino acids. CDR3 bases: TGCAGCGTTGACGGAAAATGGGACTACAATGAGCAGTTCTTC. Amino acids: CSVDGKWDYNEQFF.

Points on this clonotype: A junction end diverges from the germline sequence, so it may reflect a read error. V and J are TRBV11-1 and TRBJ1-3; D possibly corresponds to TRBD1 (5 bases). The CDR3 totals 14 residues. Per germline, CDR1 SGHAT and CDR2 FQDESV (reference sequence). The CDR3 DNA reads TGTACCAGCAGCTGGGACCGAGTAATGAACACCATATATTTT. Translating it yields CTSSWDRVMNTIYF.